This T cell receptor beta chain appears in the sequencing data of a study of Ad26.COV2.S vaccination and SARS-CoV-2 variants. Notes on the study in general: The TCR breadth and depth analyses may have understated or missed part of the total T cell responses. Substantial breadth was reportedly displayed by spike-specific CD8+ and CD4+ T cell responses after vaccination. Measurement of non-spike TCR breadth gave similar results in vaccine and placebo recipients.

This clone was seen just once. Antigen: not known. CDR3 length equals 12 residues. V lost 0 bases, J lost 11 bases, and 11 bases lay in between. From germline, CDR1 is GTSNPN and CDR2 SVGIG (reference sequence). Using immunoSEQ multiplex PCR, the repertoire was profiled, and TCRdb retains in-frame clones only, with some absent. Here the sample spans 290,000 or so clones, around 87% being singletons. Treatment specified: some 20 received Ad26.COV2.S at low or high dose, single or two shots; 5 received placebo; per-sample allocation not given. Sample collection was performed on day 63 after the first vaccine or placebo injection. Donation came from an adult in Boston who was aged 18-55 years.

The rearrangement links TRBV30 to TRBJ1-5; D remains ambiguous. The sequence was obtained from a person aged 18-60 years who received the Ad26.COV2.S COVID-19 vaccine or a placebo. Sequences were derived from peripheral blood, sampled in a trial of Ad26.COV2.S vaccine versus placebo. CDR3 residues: CAWSVRGRAQHF. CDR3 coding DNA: TGTGCCTGGAGTGTACGAGGTAGGGCCCAGCATTTT.